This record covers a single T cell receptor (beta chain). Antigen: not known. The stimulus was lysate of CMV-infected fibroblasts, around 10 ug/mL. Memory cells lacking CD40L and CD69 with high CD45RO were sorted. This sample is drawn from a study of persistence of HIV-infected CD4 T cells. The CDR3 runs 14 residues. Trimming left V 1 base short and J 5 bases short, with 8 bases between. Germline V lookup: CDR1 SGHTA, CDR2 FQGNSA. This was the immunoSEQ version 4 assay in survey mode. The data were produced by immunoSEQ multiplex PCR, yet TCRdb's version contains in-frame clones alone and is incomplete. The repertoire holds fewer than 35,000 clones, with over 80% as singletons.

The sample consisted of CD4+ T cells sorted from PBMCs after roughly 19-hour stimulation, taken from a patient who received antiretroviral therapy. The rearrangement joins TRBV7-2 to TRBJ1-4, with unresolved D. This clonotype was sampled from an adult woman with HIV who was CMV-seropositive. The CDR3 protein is CASSLVAPNEKLFF. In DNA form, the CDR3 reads TGTGCCAGCAGCTTAGTAGCCCCCAATGAAAAACTGTTTTTT.